The clone carrying this TCR beta chain has ten or more counts. The antigen is not known. The junction does not match germline at one end; this may be a read error. The data originate from a study of T cells in Graves' hyperthyroidism and ophthalmopathy. Whole-study context: The blood sample was taken at first diagnosis, before treatment began. Study findings and constraints: Most clonotypes expanded in the thyroid (above 0.001) were also present in blood.

Germline V gene sequence: CDR1 SNHLY, CDR2 FYNNEI. The CDR3 runs to 13 residues. Amplification of TCR beta CDR3 regions used RNA as the template. TCR CDR3 regions were first amplified by RT-PCR with HTBI primers. Each CDR3 protein is one row after TCRdb ran MiXCR on the multiplex PCR reads. The sample records almost 500,000 distinct CDR3 sequences, under 25% being singletons. Sequenced material: blood. The source of this sequence is a woman aged 65 to 85 with Graves' ophthalmopathy. The chain combines TRBV2 with TRBJ1-1; D unresolved. CDR3 nucleotide sequence: TGTGCCACCAGTCGTACAGTAAACACTGAAGCTTTCTTT. Its translation is CATSRTVNTEAFF.